The rows below give T cell receptor beta chains drawn from one sample of a study of T cell repertoires in cytomegalovirus infection. TCRdb recomputed calls from the reads with MiXCR, one row per CDR3 protein. The table includes fewer than 850,000 distinct CDR3 sequences, almost 30% detected once. The antigens of these receptors remain unknown. This specimen was cultured CD8+ T cells from PBMCs, taken from culture after CMV antigen stimulation. Receptors originate from a human donor in good health (CMV status not recorded). Some clones in this sample may be carry-over from other donors' samples. CDR3s include the opening cysteine and the closing phenylalanine or tryptophan. A D gene is named only where the DNA matches it firmly. Size values are once, few and many counts, or a class for expanded clones, and some rows have none.

j_gene: TRBJ1-1
abundance: once
d_gene: NA
len: 16
v_gene: TRBV6-5
CDR3aa: CASSYGGLPSNTEAFF
CDR3nt: TGTGCCAGCAGTTACGGGGGGCTTCCCTCGAACACAGAAGCTTTCTTT

j_gene: TRBJ1-1
abundance: NA
d_gene: NA
len: 13
v_gene: TRBV20-1
CDR3aa: CSARETPNTEAFF
CDR3nt: TGCAGTGCTAGAGAAACACCGAACACTGAAGCTTTCTTT

j_gene: TRBJ2-1
abundance: NA
d_gene: NA
len: 13
v_gene: TRBV7-9
CDR3aa: CASRASPYNEQFF
CDR3nt: TGTGCCAGCCGTGCCAGTCCGTACAATGAGCAGTTCTTC

j_gene: TRBJ2-2
abundance: NA
d_gene: NA
len: 17
v_gene: TRBV28
CDR3aa: CASSLTGPPLENGELFF
CDR3nt: TGTGCCAGCAGTTTGACGGGCCCCCCTTTGGAGAACGGGGAGCTGTTTTTT

j_gene: TRBJ2-7
abundance: NA
d_gene: NA
len: 13
v_gene: TRBV2
CDR3aa: CASSEKLPGEQYF
CDR3nt: TGTGCCAGCAGTGAGAAACTCCCCGGGGAGCAGTACTTC

j_gene: TRBJ2-1
abundance: many
d_gene: NA
len: 12
v_gene: TRBV7-2
CDR3aa: CASSPRVNEQFF
CDR3nt: TGTGCCAGCAGCCCGAGAGTTAATGAGCAGTTCTTC

j_gene: TRBJ2-3
abundance: NA
d_gene: TRBD2
len: 16
v_gene: TRBV11-2
CDR3aa: CASSLESGGAGHTQYF
CDR3nt: TGTGCCAGCAGCTTAGAGAGCGGGGGGGCCGGCCATACGCAGTATTTT

j_gene: TRBJ1-5
abundance: many
d_gene: TRBD1
len: 15
v_gene: TRBV12-3/TRBV12-4
CDR3aa: CASSLGDSLNQPQHF
CDR3nt: TGTGCCAGCAGTTTAGGGGACAGTCTCAATCAGCCCCAGCATTTT

j_gene: TRBJ1-3
abundance: NA
d_gene: NA
len: 16
v_gene: TRBV6-5
CDR3aa: CASSYLLAGSGNTIYF
CDR3nt: TGTGCCAGCAGTTACCTCCTGGCAGGCTCTGGAAACACCATATATTTT

j_gene: TRBJ1-1
abundance: NA
d_gene: TRBD1
len: 13
v_gene: TRBV7-6
CDR3aa: CASWDRGLTEAFF
CDR3nt: TGTGCCAGCTGGGACAGGGGGCTTACTGAAGCTTTCTTT

j_gene: TRBJ2-7
abundance: NA
d_gene: TRBD2
len: 14
v_gene: TRBV27
CDR3aa: CASSTSGGGYEQYF
CDR3nt: TGTGCCAGCAGCACTAGCGGGGGGGGCTACGAGCAGTACTTC

j_gene: TRBJ2-3
abundance: many
d_gene: NA
len: 13
v_gene: TRBV6-1
CDR3aa: CASRLSATDTQYF
CDR3nt: TGTGCCAGCAGGTTGAGCGCCACAGATACGCAGTATTTT

j_gene: TRBJ2-1
abundance: many
d_gene: TRBD2
len: 15
v_gene: TRBV27
CDR3aa: CASSLIGGAYNEQFF
CDR3nt: TGTGCCAGCAGTTTAATTGGGGGGGCCTACAATGAGCAGTTCTTC

j_gene: TRBJ1-1
abundance: few
d_gene: NA
len: 18
v_gene: TRBV7-9
CDR3aa: CASSLLGVRRTAQGHAFF
CDR3nt: TGTGCCAGCAGCTTATTAGGGGTCCGCAGGACAGCCCAAGGACATGCTTTCTTT

j_gene: TRBJ2-5
abundance: many
d_gene: NA
len: 14
v_gene: TRBV7-8
CDR3aa: CASLSLATGETQYF
CDR3nt: TGTGCCAGCTTGTCGTTAGCGACCGGAGAGACCCAGTACTTC

j_gene: TRBJ1-6
abundance: few
d_gene: NA
len: 16
v_gene: TRBV19
CDR3aa: CASSTHRSSYNSPLHF
CDR3nt: TGTGCCAGTAGTACCCACAGGAGCTCCTATAATTCACCCCTCCACTTT

j_gene: TRBJ1-2
abundance: NA
d_gene: NA
len: 15
v_gene: TRBV3-1
CDR3aa: CASSQRDTRGWGYTF
CDR3nt: TGTGCCAGCAGCCAACGAGACACCCGAGGGTGGGGCTACACCTTC

j_gene: TRBJ2-1
abundance: few
d_gene: TRBD2
len: 17
v_gene: TRBV4-1
CDR3aa: CASSQDSQRGGQNEQFF
CDR3nt: TGCGCCAGCAGCCAAGATAGCCAGCGGGGGGGCCAGAATGAGCAGTTCTTC

j_gene: TRBJ2-3
abundance: few
d_gene: NA
len: 15
v_gene: TRBV5-4
CDR3aa: CASSRPQGSTDTQYF
CDR3nt: TGTGCCAGCAGCAGACCGCAGGGGAGCACAGATACGCAGTATTTT

j_gene: TRBJ2-2
abundance: many
d_gene: TRBD2
len: 15
v_gene: TRBV7-6
CDR3aa: CASSLRGGGTGELFF
CDR3nt: TGTGCCAGCAGTCTGCGGGGGGGCGGCACCGGGGAGCTGTTTTTT

j_gene: TRBJ2-4
abundance: NA
d_gene: TRBD2
len: 18
v_gene: TRBV7-6
CDR3aa: CASSLALAGGLAKNIQYF
CDR3nt: TGTGCCAGCAGCTTAGCCCTAGCGGGGGGGCTAGCCAAAAACATTCAGTACTTC

j_gene: TRBJ1-1
abundance: NA
d_gene: TRBD1
len: 14
v_gene: TRBV6-1
CDR3aa: CASSDYTGGTEAFF
CDR3nt: TGTGCCAGCAGTGACTATACAGGGGGCACTGAAGCTTTCTTT

j_gene: TRBJ1-5
abundance: few
d_gene: NA
len: 17
v_gene: TRBV19
CDR3aa: CASTKRQVPRINQPQHF
CDR3nt: TGTGCCAGTACCAAACGACAGGTCCCCAGGATCAATCAGCCCCAGCATTTT

j_gene: TRBJ2-6
abundance: NA
d_gene: TRBD1
len: 20
v_gene: TRBV27
CDR3aa: CASSLRRPGTGGSGANVLTF
CDR3nt: TGTGCCAGCAGCTTAAGGCGACCCGGGACAGGGGGCTCTGGGGCCAACGTCCTGACTTTC

j_gene: TRBJ1-2
abundance: few
d_gene: NA
len: 15
v_gene: TRBV12-3/TRBV12-4
CDR3aa: CASSSGRPSSYGYTF
CDR3nt: TGTGCCAGCAGTTCGGGACGCCCCTCGAGCTATGGCTACACCTTC

j_gene: TRBJ1-2
abundance: NA
d_gene: TRBD1
len: 14
v_gene: TRBV20-1
CDR3aa: CSASDRGQNYGYTF
CDR3nt: TGCAGTGCTAGCGACAGGGGGCAGAACTATGGCTACACCTTC

j_gene: TRBJ2-7
abundance: many
d_gene: TRBD1
len: 14
v_gene: TRBV12-3/TRBV12-4
CDR3aa: CASSLQGGVNEQYF
CDR3nt: TGTGCCAGCAGTTTGCAAGGGGGCGTCAACGAGCAGTACTTC

j_gene: TRBJ2-3
abundance: NA
d_gene: NA
len: 15
v_gene: TRBV19
CDR3aa: CASSLEDASTDTQYF
CDR3nt: TGTGCCAGTAGTTTAGAGGATGCTAGCACAGATACGCAGTATTTT

j_gene: TRBJ2-7
abundance: NA
d_gene: NA
len: 14
v_gene: TRBV5-6
CDR3aa: CASSLGGRMGEQYF
CDR3nt: TGTGCCAGCAGCTTAGGGGGGCGAATGGGCGAGCAGTACTTC

j_gene: TRBJ2-2
abundance: few
d_gene: NA
len: 14
v_gene: TRBV27
CDR3aa: CASSSDRGAGELFF
CDR3nt: TGTGCCAGCAGTTCCGACCGGGGCGCCGGGGAGCTGTTTTTT

j_gene: TRBJ1-6
abundance: NA
d_gene: NA
len: 16
v_gene: TRBV5-8
CDR3aa: CASSLSWLSRISPLHF
CDR3nt: TGTGCCAGCAGCTTGTCTTGGCTGAGCAGAATTTCACCCCTCCACTTT

j_gene: TRBJ2-2
abundance: many
d_gene: NA
len: 16
v_gene: TRBV7-6
CDR3aa: CASSLAGSSNTGELFF
CDR3nt: TGTGCCAGCAGCTTAGCGGGCAGCTCGAACACCGGGGAGCTGTTTTTT

j_gene: TRBJ2-1
abundance: NA
d_gene: TRBD1
len: 15
v_gene: TRBV5-1
CDR3aa: CASSIGTGFGNEQFF
CDR3nt: TGCGCCAGCAGCATAGGGACAGGGTTTGGTAATGAGCAGTTCTTC

j_gene: TRBJ2-2
abundance: NA
d_gene: TRBD1
len: 12
v_gene: TRBV2
CDR3aa: CAMDREDGELFF
CDR3nt: TGTGCCATGGACAGGGAGGACGGGGAGCTGTTTTTT

j_gene: TRBJ2-5
abundance: few
d_gene: TRBD2
len: 14
v_gene: TRBV20-1
CDR3aa: CSASLAGEWETQYF
CDR3nt: TGCAGTGCTAGTCTAGCGGGGGAGTGGGAGACCCAGTACTTC

j_gene: TRBJ2-2
abundance: many
d_gene: NA
len: 13
v_gene: TRBV7-4
CDR3aa: CASSPGNTGELFF
CDR3nt: TGTGCCAGCAGCCCAGGGAACACCGGGGAGCTGTTTTTT

j_gene: TRBJ2-1
abundance: NA
d_gene: TRBD1
len: 15
v_gene: TRBV19
CDR3aa: CASSMEGQGFYEQFF
CDR3nt: TGTGCCAGTAGTATGGAGGGACAGGGTTTTTATGAGCAGTTCTTC

j_gene: TRBJ1-4
abundance: NA
d_gene: NA
len: 15
v_gene: TRBV7-2
CDR3aa: CASSPWGHDNEKLFF
CDR3nt: TGTGCCAGCAGCCCGTGGGGGCATGATAATGAAAAACTGTTTTTT

j_gene: TRBJ2-2
abundance: few
d_gene: TRBD1
len: 15
v_gene: TRBV24-1
CDR3aa: CATSEPDRATGELFF
CDR3nt: TGTGCCACCAGTGAGCCCGACAGGGCCACCGGGGAGCTGTTTTTT

j_gene: TRBJ2-1
abundance: NA
d_gene: NA
len: 15
v_gene: TRBV5-8
CDR3aa: CASSKGHVMGNEQFF
CDR3nt: TGTGCCAGCAGTAAAGGACACGTTATGGGGAATGAGCAGTTCTTC

j_gene: TRBJ2-2
abundance: few
d_gene: TRBD1
len: 18
v_gene: TRBV12-3/TRBV12-4
CDR3aa: CASSNSDRGLYHTGELFF
CDR3nt: TGTGCCAGCAGTAACTCGGACAGGGGACTTTATCACACCGGGGAGCTGTTTTTT

j_gene: TRBJ1-5
abundance: NA
d_gene: NA
len: 16
v_gene: TRBV20-1
CDR3aa: CSAGGHPEASNQPQHF
CDR3nt: TGCAGTGCTGGAGGACACCCGGAGGCGAGCAATCAGCCCCAGCATTTT

j_gene: TRBJ2-5
abundance: NA
d_gene: TRBD1
len: 16
v_gene: TRBV12-5
CDR3aa: CASGLRGTGAQETQYF
CDR3nt: TGTGCTAGTGGTTTGCGCGGGACAGGGGCGCAAGAGACCCAGTACTTC

j_gene: TRBJ2-3
abundance: few
d_gene: TRBD2
len: 14
v_gene: TRBV6-5
CDR3aa: CASGTSGGTDTQYF
CDR3nt: TGTGCCAGCGGAACTAGCGGGGGCACAGATACGCAGTATTTT

j_gene: TRBJ2-7
abundance: NA
d_gene: NA
len: 14
v_gene: TRBV2
CDR3aa: CASSEAPNLDEQYF
CDR3nt: TGTGCCAGCAGTGAAGCCCCTAACCTGGACGAGCAGTACTTC

j_gene: TRBJ1-2
abundance: NA
d_gene: TRBD1
len: 14
v_gene: TRBV20-1
CDR3aa: CSARTGGPGYGYTF
CDR3nt: TGCAGTGCTCGGACAGGGGGCCCGGGCTATGGCTACACCTTC

j_gene: TRBJ2-5
abundance: few
d_gene: NA
len: 15
v_gene: TRBV5-5
CDR3aa: CASRKDSTNQETQYF
CDR3nt: TGTGCCAGCCGAAAGGACAGTACAAATCAAGAGACCCAGTACTTC

j_gene: TRBJ2-7
abundance: NA
d_gene: TRBD1
len: 13
v_gene: TRBV20-1
CDR3aa: CSAWTGSSYEQYF
CDR3nt: TGCAGTGCTTGGACAGGGAGCTCCTACGAGCAGTACTTC

j_gene: TRBJ2-3
abundance: few
d_gene: TRBD1
len: 14
v_gene: TRBV7-6
CDR3aa: CANSSQTGPDTQYF
CDR3nt: TGTGCCAACAGCTCCCAGACAGGGCCAGATACGCAGTATTTT

j_gene: TRBJ1-1
abundance: NA
d_gene: NA
len: 15
v_gene: TRBV4-3
CDR3aa: CASSQDQGPYTEAFF
CDR3nt: TGCGCCAGCAGCCAAGATCAGGGACCCTACACTGAAGCTTTCTTT

j_gene: TRBJ1-1
abundance: NA
d_gene: TRBD1
len: 13
v_gene: TRBV29-1
CDR3aa: CSVEAQGGTEAFF
CDR3nt: TGCAGCGTTGAAGCGCAGGGGGGGACTGAAGCTTTCTTT

j_gene: TRBJ1-2
abundance: few
d_gene: NA
len: 15
v_gene: TRBV4-1
CDR3aa: CASSPGQGDYYGYTF
CDR3nt: TGCGCCAGCAGCCCGGGGCAGGGCGACTACTATGGCTACACCTTC

j_gene: TRBJ2-1
abundance: NA
d_gene: NA
len: 15
v_gene: TRBV7-9
CDR3aa: CASSLGAGNYNEQFF
CDR3nt: TGTGCCAGCAGCTTAGGGGCAGGGAACTACAATGAGCAGTTCTTC